These T cell receptor beta chains were read from a single sample in a study of identical twins. TCRdb recomputed calls from the 5' RACE reads with MiXCR, one row per CDR3 protein. The table shows 1.5 million to 2 million distinct CDR3 sequences, with under 35% occurring only once. Sequencing was carried out using cord blood. These TCRs come from a newborn girl in good health. The CDR3 runs from the conserved cysteine through the conserved F or W. A D gene is named only where the DNA matches it firmly. Rows may omit the clone size; those that give it use once, few, many or a size class.

TRBV6-2/TRBV6-3	15	TRBJ1-5	NA	TRBD1	CASSYTRTGNQPQHF	TGTGCCAGCAGTTACACCAGGACAGGGAATCAGCCCCAGCATTTT
TRBV18	15	TRBJ2-3	few	TRBD2	CASSPLLAATDTQYF	TGTGCCAGCTCACCATTACTAGCGGCTACAGATACGCAGTATTTT
TRBV27	14	TRBJ2-7	NA	TRBD2	CASSLFLAGEIQYF	TGTGCCAGCAGTTTATTCCTAGCGGGCGAGATCCAGTACTTC
TRBV6-6	11	TRBJ2-7	few	NA	CACKGPYEQYF	TGTGCCTGCAAGGGACCCTACGAGCAGTACTTC
TRBV20-1	16	TRBJ2-6	few	NA	CSGTGSPTSGANVQTF	TGCAGTGGAACCGGGAGTCCTACCTCTGGGGCCAACGTCCAGACTTTC
TRBV11-1	15	TRBJ2-7	once	TRBD2	CASRSTAGGYNEQYF	TGTGCCAGCAGGTCGACAGCGGGAGGGTACAATGAGCAGTACTTC
TRBV7-9	15	TRBJ1-1	few	NA	CASSLGQVLNTEAFF	TGTGCCAGCAGCTTAGGGCAGGTGCTGAACACTGAAGCTTTCTTT
TRBV11-3	14	TRBJ2-3	few	NA	CASSPRYDTDTQYF	TGTGCCAGCAGCCCGCGTTACGACACAGATACGCAGTATTTT
TRBV7-2	13	TRBJ1-2	NA	NA	CASSWSGIYGYTF	TGTGCCAGCAGCTGGTCGGGGATCTATGGCTACACCTTC
TRBV4-2	16	TRBJ2-7	NA	TRBD2	CASSQDGSGRWYEQYF	TGTGCCAGCAGCCAAGATGGTAGCGGGAGGTGGTACGAGCAGTACTTC
TRBV20-1	14	TRBJ2-3	NA	TRBD2	CSARIAGGADTQYF	TGCAGTGCTAGAATCGCGGGAGGCGCAGATACGCAGTATTTT
TRBV14	12	TRBJ2-5	NA	NA	CASGQKGSRQYF	TGTGCCAGCGGCCAAAAAGGGTCACGACAGTACTTC
TRBV6-2/TRBV6-3	15	TRBJ2-1	NA	NA	CASGPFGSLYNEQFF	TGTGCCAGCGGGCCCTTCGGGTCACTGTACAATGAGCAGTTCTTC